This entry concerns a single TCR beta chain. This specimen comes from a study of control samples from healthy donors and cancer patients. Clones were read by immunoSEQ multiplex PCR, and TCRdb kept only the in-frame ones, dropping some. The data show roughly 90,000 clones, about 89% seen once. This clonotype was obtained from a woman between 45 and 65 years old with colorectal cancer. Sequencing was done on a sample of PBMCs.

The DNA for the CDR3 is TGTGCCAGCAGCCCCAACATTTACGAGCAGTACGTC. Translation: CASSPNIYEQYV. This chain links TRBV6-2 or TRBV6-3 with TRBJ2-7; D unresolved. CDR1 MNHEY and CDR2 SVGEGT come from the germline V gene. This CDR3 spans 12 amino acids. The ends were cut back, 6 bases at V and 4 bases at J, with 10 bases in the middle.